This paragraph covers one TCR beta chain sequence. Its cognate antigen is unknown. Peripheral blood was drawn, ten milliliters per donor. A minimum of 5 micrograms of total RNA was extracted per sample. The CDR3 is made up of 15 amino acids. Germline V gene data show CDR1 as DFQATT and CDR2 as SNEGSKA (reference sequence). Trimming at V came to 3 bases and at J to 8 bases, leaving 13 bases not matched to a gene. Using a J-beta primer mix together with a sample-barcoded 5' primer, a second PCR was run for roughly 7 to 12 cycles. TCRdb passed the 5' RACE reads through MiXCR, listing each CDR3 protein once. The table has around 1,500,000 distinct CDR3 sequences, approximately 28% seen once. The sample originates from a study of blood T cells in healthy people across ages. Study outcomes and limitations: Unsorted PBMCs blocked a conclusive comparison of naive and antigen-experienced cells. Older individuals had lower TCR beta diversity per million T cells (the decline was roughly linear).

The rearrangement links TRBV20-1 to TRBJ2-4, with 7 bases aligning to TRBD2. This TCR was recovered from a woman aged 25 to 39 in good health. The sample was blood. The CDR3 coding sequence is TGCAGTGCTAGGGCGAACCTACTAGCGTCGGACATTCAGTACTTC. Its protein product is CSARANLLASDIQYF.